This TCR beta chain was documented in a study of cytomegalovirus exposure and HLA in healthy donors. PCR used 60 Vbeta primers and 13 Jbeta primers. Clones were sequenced by immunoSEQ multiplex PCR, and TCRdb holds only the in-frame ones, with some missing. The sample carries 77,000 or so clones, over 70% recorded once. The donors gave bone marrow, and they were healthy. Note on this clone: What it binds is not known.

Study-level findings and limits: In the analysis, some V segments, TRBV6-2 and TRBV6-3 included, were excluded as indistinguishable.

The V gene lost 0 bases and the J gene lost 10 bases, with 13 bases spanning the gap. This CDR3 is 14 amino acids long. The V gene's germline CDR1 is LNHNV and CDR2 YYDKDF (reference sequence). Sequenced sample: PBMCs. The chain links TRBV15 to TRBJ2-1; possibly TRBD2 for D (7 bases). The receptor's source is a woman aged 40 to 50 in good health and CMV-seronegative. The CDR3 is CATSRDGGGGEQFF. DNA of the CDR3: TGTGCCACCAGCAGAGATGGGGGCGGGGGCGAGCAGTTCTTC. Full variable domain (remainder filled in from reference TRBV15 and TRBJ2-1): DAMVIQNPRYQVTQFGKPVTLSCSQTLNHNVMYWYQQKSSQAPKLLFHYYDKDFNNEADTPDNFQSRRPNTSFCFLDIRSPGLGDTAMYLCATSRDGGGGEQFFGPGTRLTVL.